The 20 T cell receptor beta chains reported below all come from one sample, sequenced in a study of OX40 agonist ivuxolimab in advanced cancers. Library preparation used the immunoSEQ multiplex PCR assay. TCRdb mirrors the immuneACCESS table, restricted to in-frame sequences. Some clones are absent from its copies; in checked studies, under half trace to an unresolved V gene, and the reason for the others is unknown. A total of roughly 140,000 clones appear in this sample, approximately 94% of them only once. 0.31% of the sample belongs to the ten largest clones. This specimen was CD4+ or CD8+ T cells sorted from blood, taken in a trial of the OX40 agonist ivuxolimab. The source of these receptors is an adult with an advanced solid tumor such as melanoma, head and neck, liver or kidney cancer.

This chain connects TRBV27 to TRBJ2-7; D gene ambiguous. There are 14 residues in the CDR3. V lost 6 bases and J 2 bases, leaving 14 bases between the germline ends. The germline gives CDR1 MNHEY, CDR2 SMNVEV (reference sequence). CDR3 protein: CASSTYPAAYEQYF. DNA for the CDR3: TGTGCCAGCAGCACGTACCCGGCAGCCTACGAGCAGTACTTC.

The chain recombines TRBV7-9 with TRBJ2-5; the D is unclear. This CDR3 spans 12 amino acids. Germline loops: CDR1 SEHNR, CDR2 FQNEAQ (reference sequence). The V end was cut by 5 bases, the J end by 5 bases, with 9 bases between. This CDR3 is CASSPQGETQYF. CDR3 DNA: TGTGCCAGCAGCCCCCAAGGGGAGACCCAGTACTTC.

The genes are TRBV7-9 and TRBJ2-5, with D perhaps given as TRBD1 or TRBD2 (5 bases each). Germline V CDR1 and CDR2: SEHNR, FQNEAQ (reference sequence). The CDR3 covers 13 residues. Trimming took off 2 bases at V and 4 bases at J, with 8 bases between the two ends. The CDR3, as DNA: TGTGCCAGCAGCTTAAGGGGAGCAGAGACCCAGTACTTC. Translated, it gives CASSLRGAETQYF.

This clone was detected only once. V is TRBV25-1 and J is TRBJ1-1, with TRBD1 identical over 8 bases. Looked up from germline, CDR1 is MGHDK and CDR2 is SYGVNS. After removal of 6 bases from V and 0 bases from J, the junction contained 6 bases not matched to a gene. CDR3 length: 15 amino acids. The CDR3 nucleotides read TGTGCCAGCAGCAGGGGGCCCGGGTTGAACACTGAAGCTTTCTTT. This encodes CASSRGPGLNTEAFF.

The rearrangement uses TRBV25-1 and TRBJ2-3; D might be TRBD1 or TRBD2, each matching 6 bases. V lost 5 bases, J lost 2 bases, and 14 bases lay in between. CDR3 length equals 15 residues. Germline loops: CDR1 MGHDK, CDR2 SYGVNS. The CDR3 region has the DNA TGTGCCAGCAGTATTGTGGGGGGCCTCACAGATACGCAGTATTTT. It encodes CASSIVGGLTDTQYF.

The J gene is TRBJ2-7, the V gene TRBV29-1, with TRBD1 as a possible D gene (6 bases). CDR3 length: 12 residues. CDR1 is SQVTM, CDR2 ANQGSEA, per germline. The V end was cut by 3 bases, the J end by 5 bases, with 11 bases between. The chain's CDR3 is CSVDNQGNEQYF. CDR3 in DNA: TGCAGCGTTGATAACCAGGGGAACGAGCAGTACTTC.

This clone has a single count. The chain couples TRBV11-2 to TRBJ1-2; 11 bases match TRBD1. The germline CDR1 and CDR2 sequences are SGHAT and FQNNGV. CDR3 length: 17 amino acids. V lost 5 bases, J lost 8 bases, and 16 bases stayed unmatched. The CDR3, as DNA: TGTGCCAGCAGCCCTAGGACAGGGGGCGTTTACGGATTAGGCTACACCTTC. Encoded protein: CASSPRTGGVYGLGYTF.

This chain uses TRBV6-5 with TRBJ1-2; D is perhaps TRBD1 (5 bases). Germline CDR1 reads MNHEY; CDR2 reads SVGAGI. Deletions cut 4 bases from V and 5 bases from J, with 17 bases between. The CDR3 contains 15 residues. The CDR3 here is CASSFRTRERYGYTF. DNA of the CDR3: TGTGCCAGCAGTTTCCGGACACGCGAGAGATATGGCTACACCTTC.

V usage is TRBV7-2 and J usage is TRBJ1-2; 9 bases match TRBD1. Germline trimming cut 5 bases from V and 4 bases from J; bases unmatched to any gene: 8. This CDR3 spans 15 amino acids. Germline CDR1 is SGHTA and CDR2 is FQGNSA. The CDR3 nucleotides are TGTGCCAGCAGCCCCACAGGGGGCGAAGTCTATGGCTACACCTTC. Protein: CASSPTGGEVYGYTF.

This clone was observed a single time. The chain links TRBV19 to TRBJ2-5; D not certain. The V end was cut by 4 bases, the J end by 5 bases, with 14 bases between. This CDR3 has 14 residues. Looked up from germline, CDR1 is LNHDA and CDR2 is SQIVND (reference sequence). CDR3 coding DNA: TGTGCCAGTAGTAAGGGCCAAGCGCGGGAGACCCAGTACTTC. It translates to CASSKGQARETQYF. The full variable domain, its missing parts supplied by reference TRBV19 and TRBJ2-5, is DGGITQSPKYLFRKEGQNVTLSCEQNLNHDAMYWYRQDPGQGLRLIYYSQIVNDFQKGDIAEGYSVSREKKESFPLTVTSAQKNPTAFYLCASSKGQARETQYFGPGTRLLVL.

The rearrangement links TRBV7-2 to TRBJ2-3; 15 nucleotides align to TRBD2. V was pared by 5 bases and J by 4 bases, with 4 bases of the junction left unmatched. Germline V gives CDR1 SGHTA, CDR2 FQGNSA. The CDR3 length is 16 residues. The CDR3 sequence: CASSDGLAGGADTQYF. CDR3 sequence (DNA): TGTGCCAGCAGCGACGGACTAGCGGGGGGGGCAGATACGCAGTATTTT.

This sequence joins TRBV4-3 and TRBJ1-5; D gene unclear. The V end lost 0 bases, the J end lost 1 base, and 4 bases lay between the germline ends. CDR1 and CDR2 from the germline V gene are LGHNA and YSLEER. CDR3 length: 14 amino acids. The CDR3 sequence is CASSQDLSNQPQHF. CDR3 coding DNA: TGCGCCAGCAGCCAAGATCTGAGCAATCAGCCCCAGCATTTT.

This chain connects TRBV11-3 to TRBJ2-2, with 8 bases lining up with TRBD1. Germline V gene data show CDR1 as SGHNT and CDR2 as YENEEA. The V and J ends lost 5 bases and 3 bases, in that order; junction bases with no gene match: 8. This CDR3 comprises 16 residues. CDR3 in DNA: TGTGCCAGCAGCCCCAGGACAGGGCCGGACACCGGGGAGCTGTTTTTT. Translating gives CASSPRTGPDTGELFF.

The chain joins TRBV29-1 to TRBJ1-4, with 9 positions matching TRBD1. The CDR3 has 15 amino acids. V lost 6 bases and J lost 4; bases outside the gene matches: 9. The V gene's germline CDR1 is SQVTM and CDR2 ANQGSEA. The CDR3 region is CSVFDRGSLNEKLFF. The CDR3, as DNA: TGCAGCGTGTTCGACAGGGGGTCCCTTAATGAAAAACTGTTTTTT.

The chain couples TRBV5-4 to TRBJ1-4, with D perhaps TRBD1 (5 bases). This CDR3 contains 14 residues. The germline V gene has CDR1 SGHNT and CDR2 YYREEE (reference sequence). V lost 4 bases and J 5 bases, leaving 12 bases between the germline ends. The CDR3 region is CASSRPGTNEKLFF. For the CDR3, the DNA is TGTGCCAGCAGCCGCCCGGGGACCAATGAAAAACTGTTTTTT.

This rearrangement joins TRBV11-1 to TRBJ2-3, with unresolved D. Germline-derived CDR1 and CDR2 are SGHAT and FQDESV (reference sequence). Deletions cut 7 bases from V and 1 base from J, with 6 bases between. The CDR3 has 12 amino acids. CDR3 DNA: TGTGCCAGCACCTCGGGCACAGATACGCAGTATTTT. Its translation: CASTSGTDTQYF.

This clone appeared a few times. CDR3 in DNA: TGTGCCAGCAGCTCACGGACAGGGGCCCCTTTTTATGGCTACACCTTC. Amino acid sequence: CASSSRTGAPFYGYTF. The chain uses TRBV5-4 and TRBJ1-2, with 9 bases matching TRBD1. The CDR3 sequence is 16 residues long. Germline trimming cut 3 bases from V and 5 bases from J; bases unmatched to any gene: 11. Germline lookup yields CDR1 SGHNT and CDR2 YYREEE (reference sequence).

The chain links TRBV6-4 to TRBJ1-1, with D unclear. The V end was cut by 4 bases, the J end by 1 base, with 7 bases between. CDR3 length equals 13 residues. Germline CDR1 is MRHNA and CDR2 is SNTAGT. The CDR3 region is CASSGSGNTEAFF. Here the CDR3 DNA reads TGTGCCAGCAGTGGTAGCGGGAACACTGAAGCTTTCTTT.

This clone appeared once. J is TRBJ1-1 and V is TRBV11-3; D remains unclear. Germline assignment: CDR1 SGHNT and CDR2 YENEEA. CDR3 length equals 14 residues. Trimming removed 1 base from V and 1 base from J, with 7 bases in between. The CDR3 protein is CASSLGRQNTEAFF. The CDR3 nucleotides read TGTGCCAGCAGCTTAGGCAGGCAGAACACTGAAGCTTTCTTT.

V usage is TRBV13 and J usage is TRBJ2-5; 11 bases match TRBD1. V lost 5 bases and J lost 5; bases outside the gene matches: 7. There are 15 residues in the CDR3. Germline assignment: CDR1 PRHDT and CDR2 FYEKMQ (reference sequence). CDR3 in amino acids: CASSTRDRGSETQYF. The DNA for the CDR3 is TGTGCCAGCAGCACCAGGGACAGGGGGTCTGAGACCCAGTACTTC.